The next 7 T cell receptor beta chains were all read from a single sample in a study of Graves' ophthalmopathy and Graves' hyperthyroidism (dated by TCRdb to the late 2010s). TCRdb records Illumina HiSeq 2000 as the sequencer. For repertoire sequencing, TCR beta CDR3 regions were amplified from RNA transcripts. The first round was an RT-PCR using HTBI primers with the Qiagen OneStep RT-PCR kit, and this first round was followed by a second-round multiplex PCR, then size selection and purification. The public reads were reanalyzed by TCRdb: fastp trimming at Q25, MiXCR alignment, in-frame beta chains only. All rows with the same CDR3 protein become a single entry with the most common DNA and genes. Within this sample are roughly 400,000 distinct CDR3 sequences, with approximately 15% of them counted one time only. Approximately 7% of the sample belongs to the ten largest clones. The sequenced material came from peripheral blood. The receptor set was obtained from a woman aged 18-29 years with stable Graves' hyperthyroidism. Donor details come from another sample of the same person, matched by shared clones.

This clonotype was seen many times. This sequence joins TRBV2 and TRBJ2-2; possibly TRBD1 for D (5 bases). Trimming removed 6 bases at V and 2 bases at J, with 13 bases between. Germline CDR1 and CDR2: SNHLY and FYNNEI. The CDR3 runs 15 residues. The CDR3 nucleotides read TGTGCCAGCAGAGAGGACATCCAAAACACCGGGGAGCTGTTTTTT. It translates to CASREDIQNTGELFF.

This clonotype was found many times. The chain couples TRBV12-3 or TRBV12-4 to TRBJ1-6; possible D gene TRBD1, 5 bases. Deletions cut 2 bases from V and 5 bases from J, with 13 bases between. CDR3 length equals 16 residues. The CDR3 region has the DNA TGTGCCAGCAGTTTAAGAGCGGGACCACATAATTCACCCCTCCACTTT. This translates into CASSLRAGPHNSPLHF.

This clonotype was observed at least ten times. The rearrangement links TRBV28 to TRBJ2-3, with D unresolved. V was cut by 3 bases and J by 1 base, with 8 bases left in between. The CDR3 runs to 14 residues. Germline V CDR1 and CDR2: MDHEN, SYDVKM. CDR3: CASSFLSGTDTQYF. DNA for the CDR3: TGTGCCAGCAGTTTCCTATCGGGCACAGATACGCAGTATTTT.

The CDR3 loop reads CASSIFKNTEAFF. As DNA, the CDR3 is TGTGCCAGTAGTATATTTAAGAACACTGAAGCTTTCTTT. The genes are TRBV19 and TRBJ1-1; D unclear. The germline CDR1 and CDR2 sequences are LNHDA and SQIVND (reference sequence). The germline V and J ends were trimmed by 2 bases and 1 base, with 5 bases remaining between them. This CDR3 is 13 amino acids long.

The V and J genes are TRBV20-1 and TRBJ2-5; possibly TRBD1 or TRBD2 for D (5 bases each). Trimming removed 5 bases at V and 1 base at J, with 14 bases between. The CDR3 runs to 14 residues. Per germline, CDR1 DFQATT and CDR2 SNEGSKA (reference sequence). The CDR3: CSAPGGGVQETQYF. DNA for the CDR3: TGCAGTGCTCCTGGGGGTGGGGTCCAAGAGACCCAGTACTTC.

This clonotype was observed many times. The V and J genes are TRBV6-1 and TRBJ1-1; tentative D call: TRBD1 (6 bases). Germline CDR1 reads MNHNS; CDR2 reads SASEGT. This CDR3 contains 15 residues. Trimming removed 6 bases at V and 5 bases at J, with 19 bases between. CDR3 sequence: CASSPRGQLGTEAFF. The CDR3, as DNA: TGTGCCAGCAGCCCACGAGGACAGTTGGGGACTGAAGCTTTCTTT.

V is TRBV3-1 and J is TRBJ2-7; D unclear. Deletions cut 3 bases from V and 3 bases from J, with 9 bases between. The CDR3 is 13 amino acids. The V gene's germline CDR1 is LGHDT and CDR2 YNNKEL (reference sequence). The CDR3 is CASSHSNSYEQYF. The CDR3 DNA sequence: TGTGCCAGCAGCCATAGTAACAGCTACGAGCAGTACTTC.